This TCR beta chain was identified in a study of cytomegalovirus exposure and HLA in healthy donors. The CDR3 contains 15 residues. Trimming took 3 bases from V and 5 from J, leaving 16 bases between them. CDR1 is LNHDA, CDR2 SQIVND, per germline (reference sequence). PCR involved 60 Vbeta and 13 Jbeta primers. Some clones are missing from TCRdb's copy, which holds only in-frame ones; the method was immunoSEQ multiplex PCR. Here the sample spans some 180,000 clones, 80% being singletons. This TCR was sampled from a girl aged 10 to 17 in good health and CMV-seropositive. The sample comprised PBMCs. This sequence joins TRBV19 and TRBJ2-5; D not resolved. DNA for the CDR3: TGTGCCAGTAGTATTTCCGATTACAACGGGGAGACCCAGTACTTC. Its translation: CASSISDYNGETQYF.